What follows are 24 T cell receptor beta chains derived from one specimen sequenced in a study of cytomegalovirus exposure and HLA in healthy donors. Primers: 60 Vbeta forward and 13 Jbeta reverse. Data came from immunoSEQ multiplex PCR; TCRdb stores just in-frame clones and leaves some out. This sample has approximately 160,000 clones, with roughly three quarters found just once. Sequencing was performed on PBMCs. These receptors originate from a woman in her forties or fifties in good health and CMV-seropositive.

The CDR3 coding sequence is TGTGCCTGGACTGACAGGGTTTATGGCTACACCTTC. This sequence encodes CAWTDRVYGYTF. The chain employs TRBV30 and TRBJ1-2, with 7 bases identical to TRBD1. This CDR3 comprises 12 residues. Trimming removed 4 bases from V and 5 bases from J; junction bases left unmatched: 4. Germline V gene lookup returns CDR1 GTSNPN and CDR2 SVGIG (reference sequence).

V and J are TRBV21-1 and TRBJ2-7; TRBD1, as called in the table, went unchecked against the DNA. TRBV21-1 is a listed pseudogene. This CDR3 region has 17 residues. The CDR3 loop reads CASSKAREQGYDYEQYF. The CDR3 DNA follows: TGTGCCAGCAGCAAAGCGCGGGAACAGGGGTATGACTACGAGCAGTACTTC.

The V and J genes are TRBV2 and TRBJ1-2; 9 bases are a match to TRBD1. The junction had 5 bases not matched to a gene; V was cut back by 1 base and J by 2 bases. Germline lookup yields CDR1 SNHLY and CDR2 FYNNEI. There are 16 residues in the CDR3. The CDR3 region is CASSEERDRANYGYTF. CDR3 nucleotides: TGTGCCAGCAGTGAAGAAAGGGACAGGGCAAACTATGGCTACACCTTC. The variable domain in full, completed from reference TRBV2 and TRBJ1-2, reads EPEVTQTPSHQVTQMGQEVILRCVPISNHLYFYWYRQILGQKVEFLVSFYNNEISEKSEIFDDQFSVERPDGSNFTLKIRSTKLEDSAMYFCASSEERDRANYGYTFGSGTRLTVV.

The chain combines TRBV19 with TRBJ1-1; D is perhaps TRBD1 (5 bases). V lost 5 bases, J lost 11 bases, and 12 bases lay in between. The CDR3 spans 11 residues. In germline, CDR1 is LNHDA, CDR2 SQIVND (reference sequence). CDR3 bases: TGTGCCAGTAGTTTCCAGGGTGGTGCTTTCTTT. It translates to CASSFQGGAFF.

This chain uses TRBV5-1 with TRBJ1-6; 7 nucleotides agree with TRBD1. The trim removed 0 bases at V and 10 bases at J, leaving 7 bases unmatched. CDR1 and CDR2 (germline): SGHRS, YFSETQ. This CDR3 contains 15 residues. Here the CDR3 reads CASSLGGTAQSPLHF. CDR3 in DNA: TGCGCCAGCAGCTTGGGCGGGACAGCCCAGTCACCCCTCCACTTT.

The chain recombines TRBV9 with TRBJ2-2; possibly TRBD2 for D (6 bases). The CDR3 totals 17 residues. Germline values: CDR1 SGDLS, CDR2 YYNGEE. V lost 3 bases to trimming and J lost 3 bases, with 18 bases between them. The CDR3 sequence: CASSASPRGPDTGELFF. The CDR3 DNA sequence: TGTGCCAGCAGCGCATCCCCGCGGGGCCCGGACACCGGGGAGCTGTTTTTT.

The chain uses TRBV27 and TRBJ2-1; 8 nucleotides agree with TRBD1. The CDR3 length is 12 residues. Germline assignment: CDR1 MNHEY and CDR2 SMNVEV (reference sequence). V lost 5 bases and J lost 10; bases outside the gene matches: 4. The CDR3 here is CASSPGGNEQFF. CDR3 in DNA: TGTGCCAGCAGTCCAGGGGGCAACGAGCAGTTCTTC.

The V call is TRBV12-5, the J call TRBJ1-5, with TRBD1 identical over 7 bases. Unmatched junction bases numbered 10, after V lost 4 bases and J lost 4 bases. Per the germline V gene, CDR1 is LGHNT and CDR2 is FRNRAP. This CDR3 is 16 amino acids long. CDR3 amino acids: CASGSFLGGENQPQHF. The CDR3 bases are TGTGCTAGTGGTTCCTTCCTAGGGGGCGAGAATCAGCCCCAGCATTTT.

The chain couples TRBV6-6 to TRBJ1-2; no reliable D call. Trimming took 6 bases from V and 8 from J, leaving 16 bases between them. The CDR3 is 13 residues long. CDR1 is MNHNY and CDR2 is SVGAGI in the germline V gene (reference sequence). The CDR3 loop is CASRLDMVEGYTF. For the CDR3, the DNA is TGTGCCAGCAGACTAGACATGGTCGAGGGCTACACCTTC.

The chain has TRBV9 and TRBJ2-1, with 7 bases matching TRBD2. CDR1 and CDR2 (germline): SGDLS, YYNGEE. There are 16 residues in the CDR3. Germline trimming cut 4 bases from V and 7 bases from J; bases unmatched to any gene: 14. The CDR3 reads CASSHSSGGRGNEQFF. CDR3 sequence (DNA): TGTGCCAGCAGCCATAGCTCGGGAGGACGAGGTAATGAGCAGTTCTTC.

This rearrangement joins TRBV9 to TRBJ2-5; possible D gene TRBD2, 7 bases. The V and J ends lost 0 bases and 1 base respectively, with 13 bases between them. Germline V lookup: CDR1 SGDLS, CDR2 YYNGEE. The CDR3 runs 16 residues. The CDR3 DNA is TGTGCCAGCAGCGTAGAAGGGGGGGGGTCCCAAGAGACCCAGTACTTC. Translated: CASSVEGGGSQETQYF. Together with reference TRBV9 and TRBJ2-5, the CDR3 gives the full variable domain: DSGVTQTPKHLITATGQRVTLRCSPRSGDLSVYWYQQSLDQGLQFLIQYYNGEERAKGNILERFSAQQFPDLHSELNLSSLELGDSALYFCASSVEGGGSQETQYFGPGTRLLVL.

The chain recombines TRBV2 with TRBJ1-2, with 8 bases lining up with TRBD1. J gave up 10 bases and V 6 bases, and 7 bases lay outside the gene matches. Per germline, CDR1 SNHLY and CDR2 FYNNEI. This CDR3 region has 12 residues. The CDR3 sequence is CASREDRADYTF. As DNA, the CDR3 is TGTGCCAGCAGGGAGGACAGGGCGGACTACACCTTC.

The gene calls are TRBV5-1 and TRBJ2-7, with a tentative D call TRBD2 (6 bases). The germline V gene has CDR1 SGHRS and CDR2 YFSETQ. The V and J ends lost 4 bases and 1 base respectively, with 12 bases between them. This CDR3 is built from 14 residues. As DNA, the CDR3 is TGCGCCAGCAGCCCGGATGGGGGGTCCTACGAGCAGTACTTC. Translation: CASSPDGGSYEQYF.

This clone was observed a handful of times. The chain carries TRBV6-6 and TRBJ2-5; 8 bases line up with TRBD1. This CDR3 comprises 15 residues. J lost 7 bases, V lost 4 bases, and 11 bases had no gene match. Germline loops: CDR1 MNHNY, CDR2 SVGAGI (reference sequence). CDR3 nucleotide sequence: TGTGCCAGCAGTTCCCCGGGACAGGAATCGCGGACCCAGTACTTC. This codes for CASSSPGQESRTQYF.

The V gene is TRBV7-3, the J gene TRBJ2-3; 11 bases agree with TRBD2. Trimming cost V 4 bases and J 6 bases; bases outside gene matches: 21. Looked up from germline, CDR1 is SGHTA and CDR2 is FQGTGA. CDR3 length: 20 residues. CDR3 region: CASSSRRSLAGGPAEDTQYF. CDR3 nucleotides: TGTGCCAGCAGCTCTCGCCGGTCGCTAGCGGGGGGCCCAGCTGAGGATACGCAGTATTTT.

This clone came up a few times. The chain recombines TRBV7-9 with TRBJ1-5; D is undetermined. Trimming shortened V by 1 base and J by 5 bases, and 9 bases separated the two germline ends. The CDR3 contains 14 residues. Germline V gene data show CDR1 as SEHNR and CDR2 as FQNEAQ (reference sequence). CDR3: CASSLDNSYQPQHF. In DNA form, the CDR3 reads TGTGCCAGCAGCTTAGATAACTCCTATCAGCCCCAGCATTTT.

J is TRBJ1-1 and V is TRBV6-5; 8 nucleotides match TRBD1. With 8 bases clipped from V and 0 bases from J, the junction kept 5 bases outside the gene matches. Germline CDR1 reads MNHEY; CDR2 reads SVGAGI. CDR3 length: 14 amino acids. CDR3 amino acids: CASGTGGMNTEAFF. The CDR3 DNA reads TGTGCCAGCGGTACAGGGGGGATGAACACTGAAGCTTTCTTT.

This chain joins TRBV6-1 and TRBJ1-2; 9 bases align to TRBD1. CDR1 and CDR2 (germline): MNHNS, SASEGT. The length of the CDR3 is 14 residues. The junction had 4 bases not matched to a gene; V was cut back by 0 bases and J by 8 bases. CDR3 sequence (DNA): TGTGCCAGCAGTGAAGCTGGGACAGGGCGCGGCTACACCTTC. Translating it yields CASSEAGTGRGYTF.

The chain links TRBV7-8 to TRBJ1-1; no reliable D call. The CDR3 is 18 amino acids. V was cut by 5 bases and J by 0 bases, with 22 bases left in between. From germline, CDR1 is SGHVS and CDR2 FQNEAQ. CDR3 in DNA: TGTGCCAGCAGCCTGACGCCAGTCGGCGTTACAGTGAACACTGAAGCTTTCTTT. Amino acids: CASSLTPVGVTVNTEAFF.

This clone came up a few times. The chain has TRBV5-6 and TRBJ2-7; TRBD1 matches 8 bases. The CDR3 totals 14 residues. Germline V gives CDR1 SGHDT, CDR2 YYEEEE. Losses at the gene ends were 2 bases for V and 0 bases for J; bases not matched to a gene: 1. CDR3 loop: CASSFGQGSYEQYF. For the CDR3, the DNA is TGTGCCAGCAGCTTCGGACAGGGCTCCTACGAGCAGTACTTC.

The gene calls are TRBV7-9 and TRBJ1-1; 8 positions agree with TRBD1. J was trimmed by 2 bases and V by 3 bases; bases with no gene match: 8. This CDR3 comprises 16 residues. Germline-derived CDR1 and CDR2 are SEHNR and FQNEAQ (reference sequence). Here the CDR3 reads CASSFSLTGANTEAFF. Here the CDR3 DNA reads TGTGCCAGCAGCTTTTCCCTGACAGGGGCCAACACTGAAGCTTTCTTT.

CDR3 in DNA: TGTGCCAGCAGCTTTAGTGTCCGAGAGACCCAGTACTTC. Residues: CASSFSVRETQYF. The rearrangement links TRBV7-9 to TRBJ2-5; D uncertain. The CDR3 has 13 amino acids. V was cut by 3 bases and J by 4 bases, with 9 bases left in between. Germline values: CDR1 SEHNR, CDR2 FQNEAQ (reference sequence).

The gene calls are TRBV6-1 and TRBJ1-5; a weak D match, TRBD1 (5 bases). Trimming removed 2 bases at V and 3 bases at J, with 11 bases between. This CDR3 region has 15 residues. Germline assignment: CDR1 MNHNS and CDR2 SASEGT. The CDR3 loop reads CASSESPGINQPQHF. The CDR3 nucleotides are TGTGCCAGCAGTGAATCCCCAGGGATCAATCAGCCCCAGCATTTT.

The chain combines TRBV5-1 with TRBJ2-7, with a weak D call TRBD2 (7 bases). V gave up 0 bases and J gave up 2 bases, with 15 bases separating them. The germline V gene encodes CDR1 SGHRS and CDR2 YFSETQ. The length of the CDR3 is 16 residues. CDR3 nucleotides: TGCGCCAGCAGCTTGGGCTCGGGGGGCGTCGCCTACGAGCAGTACTTC. Its translation: CASSLGSGGVAYEQYF.